A selection of T cell receptor beta chains follows, all from one sample in a study of blood T cell repertoires in COVID-19. The data were produced by immunoSEQ multiplex PCR, yet TCRdb's version contains in-frame clones alone and is incomplete. The sample lists about 43,000 clones, approximately 90% seen once, with about 4.6% in the top ten. The sample consisted of peripheral blood. The receptor source for this set is a human donor in a cohort sampled during active COVID-19. CDR3s include the opening cysteine and the closing phenylalanine or tryptophan. The D gene is left open where the match is weak. Size is stated for part of the rows, as once, few or many counts, or as a class when the clone is expanded.

v_call	d_call	j_call	clone_size	cdr3_aa	cdr3_nt
TRBV6-5	TRBD1	TRBJ1-1	.	CASRGDSYDTEAFF	TGTGCCAGCAGAGGGGACAGTTACGACACTGAAGCTTTCTTT
TRBV14	TRBD1	TRBJ2-5	.	CASSQAAGGMVETQYF	TGTGCCAGCAGCCAAGCGGCAGGGGGAATGGTAGAGACCCAGTACTTC
TRBV6-6	TRBD1	TRBJ1-3	.	CASSPGQGVVSGNTIYF	TGTGCCAGCAGTCCCGGACAGGGAGTTGTTTCTGGAAACACCATATATTTT
TRBV7-3	TRBD2	TRBJ2-5	.	CASSSLAGPQETQYF	TGTGCCAGCAGCTCATTAGCGGGGCCTCAAGAGACCCAGTACTTC
TRBV7-9	TRBD1	TRBJ1-1	few	CASSTDRVHTEAFF	TGTGCCAGCAGCACCGACAGGGTCCACACTGAAGCTTTCTTT
TRBV7-6	TRBD2	TRBJ2-7	.	CASSSGTSGYEQYF	TGTGCCAGCAGCTCCGGGACTAGCGGCTACGAGCAGTACTTC
TRBV7-9	.	TRBJ1-3	.	CASSSEPGNTIYF	TGTGCCAGCAGCTCCGAACCGGGGAACACCATATATTTT
TRBV27	TRBD1	TRBJ1-2	once	CASRIAGTGNGYTF	TGTGCCAGCAGAATCGCCGGGACAGGGAATGGCTACACCTTC
TRBV27	TRBD1	TRBJ2-7	.	CASSLRGLYEQYF	TGTGCCAGCAGTTTAAGGGGGCTCTACGAGCAGTACTTC
TRBV27	TRBD1	TRBJ1-5	.	CASSFQGVSNQPQHF	TGTGCCAGCAGTTTCCAGGGGGTAAGCAATCAGCCCCAGCATTTT
TRBV9	.	TRBJ1-1	once	CASSVVGLGNTEAFF	TGTGCCAGCAGCGTAGTCGGGTTGGGGAACACTGAAGCTTTCTTT
TRBV28	TRBD2	TRBJ2-3	.	CASSLRLAGGSTDTQYF	TGTGCCAGCAGTTTACGGCTAGCGGGAGGGAGCACAGATACGCAGTATTTT
TRBV24-1	TRBD1	TRBJ2-2	.	CATSEAGQGLTGELFF	TGTGCCACCAGTGAAGCGGGACAGGGGCTTACCGGGGAGCTGTTTTTT
TRBV7-9	TRBD1	TRBJ2-6	.	CASSSDHGQVFSGANVLTF	TGTGCCAGCAGCTCCGACCATGGACAGGTATTCTCTGGGGCCAACGTCCTGACTTTC
TRBV28	.	TRBJ2-7	.	CASVQRKTPYEQYF	TGTGCCAGCGTGCAGCGGAAAACCCCCTACGAGCAGTACTTC
TRBV5-4	TRBD1	TRBJ1-5	.	CASSSDRGQPQHF	TGTGCCAGCAGTTCGGACAGGGGACAGCCCCAGCATTTT
TRBV6-5	TRBD1	TRBJ1-2	.	CASSPGTVSYGYTF	TGTGCCAGCAGCCCAGGGACAGTGAGCTATGGCTACACCTTC
TRBV7-8	.	TRBJ1-5	.	CASSLRGNQPQHF	TGTGCCAGCAGCTTAAGGGGGAATCAGCCCCAGCATTTT
TRBV24-1	TRBD1	TRBJ2-7	few	CATSAGQGEYEQYF	TGTGCCACCAGTGCGGGACAGGGGGAATACGAGCAGTACTTC
TRBV9	.	TRBJ1-1	.	CASSVGREGAFF	TGTGCCAGCAGCGTAGGCAGGGAGGGGGCTTTCTTT
TRBV10-3	.	TRBJ2-7	.	CAISHFWSGSYEQYF	TGTGCCATCAGTCATTTCTGGTCCGGGAGCTACGAGCAGTACTTC
TRBV6-6	TRBD1	TRBJ1-4	.	CASSYIDRAGEKLFF	TGTGCCAGCAGTTATATTGACAGGGCCGGTGAAAAACTGTTTTTT
TRBV11-2	TRBD1	TRBJ1-1	once	CASSLGQGATEAFF	TGTGCCAGCAGCTTAGGACAGGGCGCCACTGAAGCTTTCTTT
TRBV28	.	TRBJ1-5	once	CASSSRPGAQHF	TGTGCCAGCAGTTCCCGCCCAGGCGCCCAGCATTTT
TRBV12-5	TRBD2	TRBJ2-3	.	CASGSRLAADTQYF	TGTGCTAGTGGTTCCCGACTAGCAGCAGATACGCAGTATTTT
TRBV18	TRBD2	TRBJ2-3	.	CASSPPGLAGENTQYF	TGTGCCAGCTCACCACCGGGACTAGCGGGAGAGAATACGCAGTATTTT
TRBV20-1	.	TRBJ2-7	once	CSAPIGYEQYF	TGCAGTGCTCCCATCGGGTACGAGCAGTACTTC
TRBV19	.	TRBJ1-1	.	CASSIAGSLNTEAFF	TGTGCCAGTAGCATCGCAGGGTCCTTGAACACTGAAGCTTTCTTT
TRBV7-9	TRBD1	TRBJ2-7	.	CASSLPGQGVVEQYF	TGTGCCAGCAGCTTACCGGGACAGGGAGTAGTCGAGCAGTACTTC
TRBV6-4	.	TRBJ1-1	.	CASRIEGESGEAFF	TGTGCCAGTAGGATTGAGGGGGAGAGTGGTGAAGCTTTCTTT
TRBV6-6	.	TRBJ1-5	few	CASSRGSGGQPQHF	TGTGCCAGCTCCCGGGGATCTGGTGGCCAGCCCCAGCATTTT
TRBV24-1	TRBD1	TRBJ1-6	once	CATSDRGGSPLHF	TGTGCCACCTCGGACAGGGGAGGTTCACCCCTCCACTTT
TRBV4-1	TRBD2	TRBJ2-3	.	CASSQDEGAGGLTDTQYF	TGCGCCAGCAGCCAAGATGAGGGAGCGGGAGGGCTCACAGATACGCAGTATTTT
TRBV10-1	TRBD1	TRBJ2-7	few	CASSVGTGGEQYF	TGCGCCAGCAGTGTTGGGACAGGGGGCGAGCAGTACTTC
TRBV6-5	TRBD2	TRBJ2-7	.	CASSYESLAGVYEQYF	TGTGCCAGCAGTTACGAAAGTCTAGCGGGAGTCTACGAGCAGTACTTC
TRBV6-2/TRBV6-3	.	TRBJ2-1	.	CASTPGDQAYNEQFF	TGTGCCAGCACCCCCGGGGATCAAGCCTACAATGAGCAGTTCTTC
TRBV18	.	TRBJ2-1	.	CASSPPTVADNEQFF	TGTGCCAGCTCACCACCGACGGTAGCGGACAATGAGCAGTTCTTC
TRBV18	.	TRBJ1-5	.	CASSPYSNQPQHF	TGTGCCAGCTCTCCGTATAGCAATCAGCCCCAGCATTTT
TRBV3-1/TRBV3-2	.	TRBJ2-7	.	CASSLPSTAGSSYEQYF	TGTGCCAGCAGCCTACCCTCGACAGCGGGTAGCTCCTACGAGCAGTACTTC
TRBV27	.	TRBJ2-1	.	CASSGRYNEQFF	TGTGCCAGCAGTGGGCGATACAATGAGCAGTTCTTC
TRBV24-1	TRBD1	TRBJ2-5	.	CATSEKQGHQETQYF	TGTGCCACCAGTGAAAAACAGGGGCACCAAGAGACCCAGTACTTC
TRBV9	TRBD1	TRBJ2-1	once	CASSVNGQGNNEQFF	TGTGCCAGCAGCGTAAACGGACAGGGGAACAATGAGCAGTTCTTC
TRBV28	TRBD1	TRBJ1-5	once	CACYSGGQPQHF	TGTGCCTGCTATTCAGGGGGTCAGCCCCAGCATTTT
TRBV27	.	TRBJ2-7	few	CASSLLPGPYEQYF	TGTGCCAGCAGTTTACTCCCGGGTCCCTACGAGCAGTACTTC
TRBV20-1	.	TRBJ2-1	once	CSANLEDGQFF	TGCAGTGCTAACTTGGAGGACGGGCAGTTCTTC